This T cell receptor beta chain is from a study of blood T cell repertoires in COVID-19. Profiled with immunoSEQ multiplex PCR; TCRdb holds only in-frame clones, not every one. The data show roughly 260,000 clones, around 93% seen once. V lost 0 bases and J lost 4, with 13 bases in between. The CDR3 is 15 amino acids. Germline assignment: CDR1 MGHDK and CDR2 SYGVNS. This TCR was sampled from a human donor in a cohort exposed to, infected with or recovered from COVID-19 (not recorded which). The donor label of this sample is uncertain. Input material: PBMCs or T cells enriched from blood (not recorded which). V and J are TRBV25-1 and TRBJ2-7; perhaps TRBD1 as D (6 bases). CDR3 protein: CASSEYSRGSYEQYF. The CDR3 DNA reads TGTGCCAGCAGTGAATATTCCAGGGGCTCGTACGAGCAGTACTTC.